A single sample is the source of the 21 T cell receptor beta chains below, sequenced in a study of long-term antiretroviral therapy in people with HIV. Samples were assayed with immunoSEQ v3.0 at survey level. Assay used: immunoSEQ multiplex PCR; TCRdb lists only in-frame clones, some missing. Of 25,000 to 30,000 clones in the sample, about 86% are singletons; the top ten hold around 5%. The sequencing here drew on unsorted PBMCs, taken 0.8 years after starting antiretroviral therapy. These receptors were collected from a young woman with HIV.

The CDR3 DNA reads TGTGCCAGCAGCGGTGACAGGGGGGAGACCCAGTACTTC. This codes for CASSGDRGETQYF. This rearrangement joins TRBV7-3 to TRBJ2-5; 9 nucleotides line up with TRBD1. Unmatched junction bases numbered 3, after V lost 5 bases and J lost 5 bases. Germline V gene data show CDR1 as SGHTA and CDR2 as FQGTGA. The CDR3 length is 13 residues.

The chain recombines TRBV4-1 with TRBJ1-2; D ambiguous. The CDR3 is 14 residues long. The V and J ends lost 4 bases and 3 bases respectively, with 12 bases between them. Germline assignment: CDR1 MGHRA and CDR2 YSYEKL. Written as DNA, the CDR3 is TGCGCCAGCAGCCCCCGGGTTCCCTACTATGGCTACACCTTC. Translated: CASSPRVPYYGYTF.

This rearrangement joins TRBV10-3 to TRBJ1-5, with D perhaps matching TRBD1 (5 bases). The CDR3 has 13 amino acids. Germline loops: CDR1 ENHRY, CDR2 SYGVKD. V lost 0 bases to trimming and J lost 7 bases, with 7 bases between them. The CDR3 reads CAISESDSQPQHF. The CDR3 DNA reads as TGTGCCATCAGTGAGTCTGACAGCCAGCCCCAGCATTTT.

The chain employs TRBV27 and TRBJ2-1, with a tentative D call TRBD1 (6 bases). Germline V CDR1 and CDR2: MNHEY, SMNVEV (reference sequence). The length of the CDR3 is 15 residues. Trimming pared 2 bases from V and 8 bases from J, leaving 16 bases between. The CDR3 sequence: CASSLRGKGGDEQFF. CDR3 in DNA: TGTGCCAGCAGTTTAAGGGGGAAGGGTGGAGATGAGCAGTTCTTC.

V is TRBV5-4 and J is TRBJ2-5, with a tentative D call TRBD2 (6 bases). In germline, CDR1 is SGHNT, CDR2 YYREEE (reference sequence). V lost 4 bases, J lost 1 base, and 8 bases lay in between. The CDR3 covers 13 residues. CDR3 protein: CASSRDSQETQYF. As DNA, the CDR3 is TGTGCCAGCAGCCGGGACTCCCAAGAGACCCAGTACTTC.

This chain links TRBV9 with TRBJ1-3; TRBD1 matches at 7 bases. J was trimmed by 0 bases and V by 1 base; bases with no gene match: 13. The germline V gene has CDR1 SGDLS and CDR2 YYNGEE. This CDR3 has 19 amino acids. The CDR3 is CASSVRDYGGQSSGNTIYF. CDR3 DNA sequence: TGTGCCAGCAGCGTAAGGGATTACGGGGGACAGAGCTCTGGAAACACCATATATTTT.

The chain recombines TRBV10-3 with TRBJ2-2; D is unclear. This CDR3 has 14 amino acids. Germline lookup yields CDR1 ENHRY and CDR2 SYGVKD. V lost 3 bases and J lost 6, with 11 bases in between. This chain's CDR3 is CAISDLGSSGELFF. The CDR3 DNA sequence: TGTGCCATCAGTGATTTAGGGTCCTCCGGGGAGCTGTTTTTT.

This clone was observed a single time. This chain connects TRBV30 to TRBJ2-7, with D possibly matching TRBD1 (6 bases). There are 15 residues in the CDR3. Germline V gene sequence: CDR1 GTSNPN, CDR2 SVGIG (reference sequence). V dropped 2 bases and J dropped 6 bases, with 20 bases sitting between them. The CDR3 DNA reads TGTGCCTGGAGTTACCACACAGGGATTCTTGGCGAGCAGTACGTC. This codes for CAWSYHTGILGEQYV.

CDR3 in DNA: TGCGCCAGCAGCGAGGGGGTTTTCCACGAGCAGTACTTC. It encodes CASSEGVFHEQYF. The V and J genes are TRBV5-1 and TRBJ2-7; D is possibly TRBD1 (6 bases). V lost 4 bases and J 5 bases, leaving 13 bases between the germline ends. Germline V CDR1 and CDR2: SGHRS, YFSETQ. The CDR3 sequence is 13 residues long.

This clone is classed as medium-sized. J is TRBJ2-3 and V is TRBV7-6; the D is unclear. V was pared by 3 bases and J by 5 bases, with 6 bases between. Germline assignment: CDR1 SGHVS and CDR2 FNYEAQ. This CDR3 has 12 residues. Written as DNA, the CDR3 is TGTGCCAGCAGCTTCACGGTAGATACGCAGTATTTT. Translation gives CASSFTVDTQYF.

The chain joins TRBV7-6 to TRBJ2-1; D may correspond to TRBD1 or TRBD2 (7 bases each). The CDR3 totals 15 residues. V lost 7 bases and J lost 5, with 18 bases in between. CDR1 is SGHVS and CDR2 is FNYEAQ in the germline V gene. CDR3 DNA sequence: TGTGCCAGCACCTCCCAGGGGGGGCCGAACAATGAGCAGTTCTTC. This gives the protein CASTSQGGPNNEQFF. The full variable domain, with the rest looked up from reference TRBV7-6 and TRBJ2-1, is GAGVSQSPRYKVTKRGQDVALRCDPISGHVSLYWYRQALGQGPEFLTYFNYEAQQDKSGLPNDRFSAERPEGSISTLTIQRTEQRDSAMYRCASTSQGGPNNEQFFGPGTRLTVL.

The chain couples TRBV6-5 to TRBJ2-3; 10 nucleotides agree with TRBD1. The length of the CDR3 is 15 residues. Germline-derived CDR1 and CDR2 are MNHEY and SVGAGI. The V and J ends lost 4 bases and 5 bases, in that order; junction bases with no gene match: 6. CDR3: CASSSPTGGLDTQYF. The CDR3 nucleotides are TGTGCCAGCAGTTCCCCGACAGGGGGCTTAGATACGCAGTATTTT.

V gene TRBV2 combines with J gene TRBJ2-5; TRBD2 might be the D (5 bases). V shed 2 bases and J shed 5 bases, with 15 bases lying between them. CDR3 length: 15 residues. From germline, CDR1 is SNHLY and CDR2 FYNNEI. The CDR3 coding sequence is TGTGCCAGCAGTGAAAACGTCCTTCCGGGGGAGACCCAGTACTTC. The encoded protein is CASSENVLPGETQYF.

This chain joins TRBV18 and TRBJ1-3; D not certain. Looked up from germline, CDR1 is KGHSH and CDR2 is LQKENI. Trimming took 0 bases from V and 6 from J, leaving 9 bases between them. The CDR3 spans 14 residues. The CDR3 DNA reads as TGTGCCAGCTCACCACCCCGGAGCGTAAACACCATATATTTT. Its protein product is CASSPPRSVNTIYF. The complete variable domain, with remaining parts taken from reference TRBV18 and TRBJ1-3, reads NAGVMQNPRHLVRRRGQEARLRCSPMKGHSHVYWYRQLPEEGLKFMVYLQKENIIDESGMPKERFSAEFPKEGPSILRIQQVVRGDSAAYFCASSPPRSVNTIYFGEGSWLTVV.

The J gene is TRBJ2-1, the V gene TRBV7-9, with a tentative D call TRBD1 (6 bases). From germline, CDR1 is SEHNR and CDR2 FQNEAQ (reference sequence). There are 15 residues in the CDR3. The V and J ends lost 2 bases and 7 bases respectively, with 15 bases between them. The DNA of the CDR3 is TGTGCCAGCAGCTTACAGGGGCTCCATTTAAATGAGCAGTTCTTC. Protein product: CASSLQGLHLNEQFF.

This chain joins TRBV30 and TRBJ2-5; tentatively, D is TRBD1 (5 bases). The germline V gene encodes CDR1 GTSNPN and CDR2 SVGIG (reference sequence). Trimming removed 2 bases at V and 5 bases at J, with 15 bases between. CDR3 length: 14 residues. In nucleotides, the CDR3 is TGTGCCTGGAGTACTCTAGGGGTTGATGAGACCCAGTACTTC. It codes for CAWSTLGVDETQYF.

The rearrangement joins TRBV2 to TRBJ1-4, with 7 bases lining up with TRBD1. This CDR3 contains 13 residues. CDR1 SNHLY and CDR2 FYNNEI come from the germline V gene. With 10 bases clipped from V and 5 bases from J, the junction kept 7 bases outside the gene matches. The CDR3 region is CAIPTGQNEKLFF. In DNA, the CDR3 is TGTGCCATACCGACAGGGCAGAATGAAAAACTGTTTTTT.

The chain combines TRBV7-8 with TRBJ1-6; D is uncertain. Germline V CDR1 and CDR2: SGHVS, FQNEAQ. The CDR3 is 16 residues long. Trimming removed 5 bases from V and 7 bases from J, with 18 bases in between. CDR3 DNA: TGTGCCAGCAGCCAGTCACGGGCCCGCGGGAATTCACCCCTCCACTTT. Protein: CASSQSRARGNSPLHF.

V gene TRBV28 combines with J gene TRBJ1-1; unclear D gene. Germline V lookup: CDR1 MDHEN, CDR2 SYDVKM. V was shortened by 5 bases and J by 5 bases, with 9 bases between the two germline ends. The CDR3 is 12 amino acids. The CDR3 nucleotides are TGTGCCAGCAGTCCGATTAGAACTGAAGCTTTCTTT. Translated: CASSPIRTEAFF.

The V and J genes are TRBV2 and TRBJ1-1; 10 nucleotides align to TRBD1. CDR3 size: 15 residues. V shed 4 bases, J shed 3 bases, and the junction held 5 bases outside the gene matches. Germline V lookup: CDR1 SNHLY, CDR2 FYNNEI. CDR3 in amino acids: CASSARDRGYTEAFF. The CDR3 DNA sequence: TGTGCCAGCAGTGCCCGGGACAGGGGATACACTGAAGCTTTCTTT.

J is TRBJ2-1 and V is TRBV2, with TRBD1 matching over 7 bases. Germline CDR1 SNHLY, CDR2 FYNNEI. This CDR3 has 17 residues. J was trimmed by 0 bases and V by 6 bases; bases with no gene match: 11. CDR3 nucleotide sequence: TGTGCCAGCAGACCTGCAAACAGGGGACCCTCCTACAATGAGCAGTTCTTC. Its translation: CASRPANRGPSYNEQFF.